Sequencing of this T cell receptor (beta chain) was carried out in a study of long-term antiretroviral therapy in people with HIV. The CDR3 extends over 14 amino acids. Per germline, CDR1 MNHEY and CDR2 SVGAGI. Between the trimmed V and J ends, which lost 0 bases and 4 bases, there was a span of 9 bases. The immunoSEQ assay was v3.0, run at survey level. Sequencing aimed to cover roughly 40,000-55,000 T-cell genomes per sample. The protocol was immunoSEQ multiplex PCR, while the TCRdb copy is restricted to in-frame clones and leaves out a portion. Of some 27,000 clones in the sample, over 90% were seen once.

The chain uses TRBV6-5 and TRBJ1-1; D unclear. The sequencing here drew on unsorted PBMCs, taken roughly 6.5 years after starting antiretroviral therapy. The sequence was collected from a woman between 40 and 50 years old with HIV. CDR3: CASSYSDGGTEAFF. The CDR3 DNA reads TGTGCCAGCAGTTACTCGGACGGTGGCACTGAAGCTTTCTTT.